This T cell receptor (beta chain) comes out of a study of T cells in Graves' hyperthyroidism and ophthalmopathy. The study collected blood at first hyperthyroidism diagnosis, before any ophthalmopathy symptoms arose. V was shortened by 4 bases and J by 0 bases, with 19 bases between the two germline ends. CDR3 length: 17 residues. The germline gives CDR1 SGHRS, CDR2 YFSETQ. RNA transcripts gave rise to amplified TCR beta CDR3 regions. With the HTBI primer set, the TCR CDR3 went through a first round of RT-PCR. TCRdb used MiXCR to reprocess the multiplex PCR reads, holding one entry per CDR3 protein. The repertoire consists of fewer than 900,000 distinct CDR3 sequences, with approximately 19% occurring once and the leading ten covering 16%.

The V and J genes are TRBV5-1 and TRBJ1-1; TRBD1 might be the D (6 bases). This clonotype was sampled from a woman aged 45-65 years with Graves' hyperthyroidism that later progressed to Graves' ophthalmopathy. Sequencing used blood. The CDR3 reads CASSPPEGGPLNTEAFF. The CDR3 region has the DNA TGCGCCAGCAGCCCCCCGGAGGGGGGACCTTTGAACACTGAAGCTTTCTTT.